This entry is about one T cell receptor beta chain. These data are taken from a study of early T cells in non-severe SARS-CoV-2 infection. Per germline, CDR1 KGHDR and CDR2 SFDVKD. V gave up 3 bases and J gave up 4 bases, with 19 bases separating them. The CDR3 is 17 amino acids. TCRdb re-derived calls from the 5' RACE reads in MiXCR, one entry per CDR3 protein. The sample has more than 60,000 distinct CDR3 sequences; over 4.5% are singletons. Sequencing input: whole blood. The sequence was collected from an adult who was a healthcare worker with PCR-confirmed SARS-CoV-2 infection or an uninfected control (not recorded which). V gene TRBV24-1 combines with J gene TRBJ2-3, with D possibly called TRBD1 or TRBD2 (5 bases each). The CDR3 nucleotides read TGTGCCACCAGTGATCCCGGGACGGATGGCGGTTCAGATACGCAGTATTTT. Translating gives CATSDPGTDGGSDTQYF.